Presented here are 28 T cell receptor beta chains from one specimen sequenced in a study of T cell responses to AZD1222 COVID-19 vaccine. TCRdb's table, derived via immunoSEQ multiplex PCR, lists solely in-frame clones and lacks some. This sample has 65,000 to 80,000 clones, with roughly 94% found just once. The sample in question was peripheral blood, obtained on day 0 of MenACWY control vaccination. The receptors were sampled from an adult in good health.

This chain connects TRBV25-1 to TRBJ1-4; TRBD1 matches at 7 bases. This CDR3 comprises 13 residues. Losses at the gene ends were 10 bases for V and 4 bases for J; bases not matched to a gene: 6. Germline values: CDR1 MGHDK, CDR2 SYGVNS. The CDR3 sequence is CATLGQFNEKLFF. Here the CDR3 DNA reads TGTGCCACCCTGGGACAGTTTAATGAAAAACTGTTTTTT. Looking up the rest from reference TRBV25-1 and TRBJ1-4 gives the full variable domain: EADIYQTPRYLVIGTGKKITLECSQTMGHDKMYWYQQDPGMELHLIHYSYGVNSTEKGDLSSESTVSRIRTEHFPLTLESARPSHTSQYLCATLGQFNEKLFFGSGTQLSVL.

The V call is TRBV19, the J call TRBJ2-5; D could derive from TRBD1 or TRBD2 (7 bases each). V gave up 6 bases and J gave up 5 bases, with 16 bases separating them. This CDR3 contains 14 residues. Germline V gene data show CDR1 as LNHDA and CDR2 as SQIVND (reference sequence). The CDR3 protein is CASRRRQGGETQYF. The CDR3 DNA follows: TGTGCCAGTAGGAGAAGACAGGGAGGGGAGACCCAGTACTTC.

This sequence joins TRBV5-1 and TRBJ2-1; 9 bases are shared with TRBD1. Germline V lookup: CDR1 SGHRS, CDR2 YFSETQ. V trimming: 4 bases; J trimming: 0 bases; junction bases outside the gene matches: 2. This CDR3 has 15 residues. CDR3 in DNA: TGCGCCAGCAGCCAGGGACAGGGCTCCTACAATGAGCAGTTCTTC. Protein sequence: CASSQGQGSYNEQFF.

This chain joins TRBV6-5 and TRBJ2-3; no clear D. V lost 2 bases to trimming and J lost 6 bases, with 9 bases between them. Germline V lookup: CDR1 MNHEY, CDR2 SVGAGI. This CDR3 has 13 residues. CDR3 nucleotides: TGTGCCAGCAGTTACCCCCCCACGGATACGCAGTATTTT. Residues: CASSYPPTDTQYF.

This clone was observed a handful of times. The chain recombines TRBV7-9 with TRBJ1-4; D remains ambiguous. CDR1 SEHNR and CDR2 FQNEAQ come from the germline V gene (reference sequence). This CDR3 comprises 14 residues. V shed 4 bases and J shed 4 bases, with 10 bases lying between them. The CDR3: CASSWGRDNEKLFF. DNA of the CDR3: TGTGCCAGCAGCTGGGGTCGGGATAATGAAAAACTGTTTTTT.

This clone was seen only once. The chain couples TRBV19 to TRBJ2-5, with TRBD1 matching 7 bases. The CDR3 has 16 amino acids. Germline loops: CDR1 LNHDA, CDR2 SQIVND (reference sequence). J was trimmed by 3 bases and V by 3 bases; bases with no gene match: 10. CDR3 DNA: TGTGCCAGTAGTATGGGCCCCTCGACAGGGAAAGAGACCCAGTACTTC. The encoded protein is CASSMGPSTGKETQYF.

The chain has TRBV24-1 and TRBJ2-4; D is possibly TRBD2 (6 bases). This CDR3 is built from 14 residues. The germline V gene encodes CDR1 KGHDR and CDR2 SFDVKD. Trimming pared 0 bases from V and 7 bases from J, leaving 9 bases between. CDR3 in amino acids: CATSDLTEGNIQYF. CDR3 DNA sequence: TGTGCCACCAGTGATTTGACGGAGGGGAACATTCAGTACTTC.

The CDR3 loop is CASSQVRGGSGANVLTF. The CDR3 region has the DNA TGCGCCAGCAGCCAAGTCAGGGGAGGCTCTGGGGCCAACGTCCTGACTTTC. The chain links TRBV4-3 to TRBJ2-6, with D possibly called TRBD1 or TRBD2 (6 bases each). V was pared by 1 base and J by 0 bases, with 10 bases between. The CDR3 runs to 17 residues. Germline assignment: CDR1 LGHNA and CDR2 YSLEER.

V gene TRBV7-2 combines with J gene TRBJ1-6; D is unresolved. The V gene's germline CDR1 is SGHTA and CDR2 FQGNSA. This CDR3 is built from 15 residues. V lost 5 bases to trimming and J lost 6 bases, with 14 bases between them. CDR3 DNA sequence: TGTGCCAGCAGCGGAACAGTGCACCCTAATTCACCCCTCCACTTT. Amino acid sequence: CASSGTVHPNSPLHF.

This clone was seen a single time. The junction differs from germline at one of its ends, possibly a read error. DNA for the CDR3: TGTGCCACCAGCCGAGAGATAGGGACAGGGTCTGAGCAGTACTTC. Translated: CATSREIGTGSEQYF. This rearrangement joins TRBV15 to TRBJ2-7; 9 bases fit TRBD1. CDR3 length: 15 residues. Germline CDR1 and CDR2: LNHNV and YYDKDF (reference sequence).

The chain joins TRBV6-1 to TRBJ2-3; possible D gene TRBD2, 5 bases. This CDR3 contains 14 residues. Trimming pared 1 base from V and 2 bases from J, leaving 7 bases between. CDR1 and CDR2 from the germline V gene are MNHNS and SASEGT. The DNA for the CDR3 is TGTGCCAGCAGTGAAGTGACTACCACAGATACGCAGTATTTT. As protein: CASSEVTTTDTQYF.

The rearrangement links TRBV19 to TRBJ1-2; D possibly corresponds to TRBD1 (6 bases). V was trimmed by 4 bases and J by 5 bases, leaving 14 bases between them. CDR1 is LNHDA and CDR2 is SQIVND in the germline V gene (reference sequence). CDR3 size: 14 residues. The CDR3 DNA sequence: TGTGCCAGTAGTACCACCCGACAGGAGTATGGCTACACCTTC. Amino acid sequence: CASSTTRQEYGYTF.

CDR3 nucleotide sequence: TGTGCCAGCAGCCAAGCAGGAAAGGGGCCTATCGAGCAGTACTTC. It codes for CASSQAGKGPIEQYF. The chain joins TRBV14 to TRBJ2-7, with a weak D call TRBD1 (5 bases). CDR1 SGHDN and CDR2 FVKESK come from the germline V gene. The CDR3 covers 15 residues. The V end lost 1 base, the J end lost 6 bases, and 16 bases lay between the germline ends.

This chain uses TRBV7-9 with TRBJ2-7; D may correspond to TRBD1 or TRBD2 (5 bases each). The V gene lost 3 bases and the J gene lost 1 base, with 7 bases spanning the gap. Looked up from germline, CDR1 is SEHNR and CDR2 is FQNEAQ (reference sequence). The CDR3 runs 13 residues. CDR3: CASSFGASYEQYF. The DNA of the CDR3 is TGTGCCAGCAGCTTCGGGGCTTCCTACGAGCAGTACTTC.

The rearrangement links TRBV5-1 to TRBJ2-2; 7 positions agree with TRBD1. This CDR3 has 15 amino acids. Germline V gene lookup returns CDR1 SGHRS and CDR2 YFSETQ. With V trimmed by 4 bases and J by 6 bases, 9 bases remained unmatched. The CDR3 region is CASSPGDRVSGELFF. DNA for the CDR3: TGCGCCAGCAGCCCGGGCGACAGGGTTTCCGGGGAGCTGTTTTTT.

This clone has just one count. This chain joins TRBV5-1 and TRBJ2-1; D is ambiguous. CDR3 size: 16 residues. Trimming cost V 0 bases and J 0 bases, with 10 bases left between them. Germline V CDR1 and CDR2: SGHRS, YFSETQ. CDR3 in DNA: TGCGCCAGCAGCTTGGGAGGCGGAACCTCCTACAATGAGCAGTTCTTC. It codes for CASSLGGGTSYNEQFF.

This sequence joins TRBV6-5 and TRBJ2-7, with D possibly called TRBD1 or TRBD2 (5 bases each). The germline V gene has CDR1 MNHEY and CDR2 SVGAGI. The V end lost 8 bases, the J end lost 2 bases, and 13 bases lay between the germline ends. This CDR3 has 13 amino acids. The DNA of the CDR3 is TGTGCCAGCCAGGGACGGTTAACCTACGAGCAGTACTTC. As protein: CASQGRLTYEQYF.

This clone has a single count. This rearrangement joins TRBV7-2 to TRBJ2-3; D remains unclear. V was trimmed by 2 bases and J by 4 bases, leaving 7 bases between them. This CDR3 comprises 13 residues. The germline CDR1 and CDR2 sequences are SGHTA and FQGNSA. The CDR3 is CASSLTEPDTQYF. The CDR3 coding sequence is TGTGCCAGCAGCTTAACAGAGCCAGATACGCAGTATTTT.

This rearrangement joins TRBV2 to TRBJ1-1; D is possibly TRBD1 (6 bases). The CDR3 is made up of 15 amino acids. V gave up 0 bases and J gave up 4 bases, with 12 bases separating them. Germline CDR1 is SNHLY and CDR2 is FYNNEI. CDR3 nucleotide sequence: TGTGCCAGCAGTGAAGCGCGGGGAGGGGGCACTGAAGCTTTCTTT. As protein: CASSEARGGGTEAFF.

The chain joins TRBV7-3 to TRBJ2-1, with 12 bases aligning to TRBD2. The junction had 8 bases not matched to a gene; V was cut back by 1 base and J by 7 bases. CDR3 length: 17 amino acids. CDR1 is SGHTA and CDR2 is FQGTGA in the germline V gene. The CDR3 sequence: CASSLSGATSGGNEQFF. The CDR3, as DNA: TGTGCCAGCAGCTTAAGTGGAGCGACTAGCGGGGGAAATGAGCAGTTCTTC.

The V and J genes are TRBV5-5 and TRBJ2-2; TRBD1 matches 8 bases. J lost 2 bases, V lost 1 base, and 7 bases had no gene match. The CDR3 has 17 residues. CDR1 SGHKS and CDR2 YYEKEE come from the germline V gene (reference sequence). The CDR3 reads CASSLKGQGINTGELFF. DNA of the CDR3: TGTGCCAGCAGCTTGAAAGGACAGGGTATTAACACCGGGGAGCTGTTTTTT.

This rearrangement joins TRBV27 to TRBJ1-5; TRBD1 matches at 7 bases. Trimming took 3 bases from V and 4 from J; bases not matched to a gene: 6. Germline CDR1 is MNHEY and CDR2 is SMNVEV (reference sequence). The CDR3 is 15 residues long. CDR3 coding DNA: TGTGCCAGCAGTTTGTACAGGGGTGCTAATCAGCCCCAGCATTTT. This gives the protein CASSLYRGANQPQHF.

The rearrangement uses TRBV5-1 and TRBJ2-1; the D gene is possibly TRBD2 (6 bases). The CDR3 runs 18 residues. Germline CDR1 and CDR2: SGHRS and YFSETQ. V was shortened by 4 bases and J by 4 bases, with 24 bases between the two germline ends. Here the CDR3 reads CASSPGVGGSTQYNEQFF. CDR3 nucleotide sequence: TGCGCCAGCAGCCCCGGGGTTGGGGGGTCGACACAGTACAATGAGCAGTTCTTC.

The V and J genes are TRBV3-1 (or the pseudogene TRBV3-2) and TRBJ2-4, with D maybe TRBD1 (6 bases). CDR1 is LGHDT and CDR2 is YNNKEL in the germline V gene (reference sequence). Trimming shortened V by 1 base and J by 5 bases, and 6 bases separated the two germline ends. CDR3 length: 13 amino acids. The CDR3: CASSQAGENIQYF. The CDR3, as DNA: TGTGCCAGCAGCCAAGCAGGGGAAAACATTCAGTACTTC.

This sequence joins TRBV11-2 and TRBJ2-4; 9 nucleotides match TRBD2. From germline, CDR1 is SGHAT and CDR2 FQNNGV. J lost 0 bases, V lost 6 bases, and 9 bases had no gene match. CDR3 length equals 17 residues. DNA for the CDR3: TGTGCCAGCAGTTCTATAGCGGGAGAGCTAGCCAAAAACATTCAGTACTTC. It yields the protein CASSSIAGELAKNIQYF.

The gene calls are TRBV6-4 and TRBJ1-1; D is undetermined. The CDR3 length is 13 residues. Germline-derived CDR1 and CDR2 are MRHNA and SNTAGT. V was cut by 0 bases and J by 11 bases, with 13 bases left in between. The CDR3, as DNA: TGTGCCAGCAGTGACTCCTACGGCCGAGGGGCTTTCTTT. Translated, it gives CASSDSYGRGAFF.

This clone was counted once. The J gene is TRBJ2-3, the V gene TRBV6-2 or TRBV6-3; 9 bases are a match to TRBD1. Losses at the gene ends were 3 bases for V and 0 bases for J; bases not matched to a gene: 10. The CDR3 totals 18 residues. Germline-derived CDR1 and CDR2 are MNHEY and SVGEGT. Here the CDR3 reads CASSYILDRGLSTDTQYF. The CDR3, as DNA: TGTGCCAGCAGTTATATATTGGACAGGGGACTTAGCACAGATACGCAGTATTTT.

The chain links TRBV27 to TRBJ2-7, with a weak D call TRBD2 (6 bases). The CDR3 sequence is 15 residues long. CDR1 MNHEY and CDR2 SMNVEV come from the germline V gene (reference sequence). The ends were cut back, 7 bases at V and 3 bases at J, with 19 bases in the middle. For the CDR3, the DNA is TGTGCCAGCACCCTTTCGGGAGCGGCTATCTACGAGCAGTACTTC. This gives the protein CASTLSGAAIYEQYF.